The entry below describes one TCR beta chain. Its antigen is not identified. The data stem from a study of CD8+ T cells in alopecia areata. Study summary: Treated patients were given 5 to 10 mg oral tofacitinib twice daily.

With 8 bases clipped from V and 5 bases from J, the junction kept 8 bases outside the gene matches. The length of the CDR3 is 15 residues. Germline CDR1 SNHLY, CDR2 FYNNEI. Stated treatment: oral pan-JAK inhibitor, 5-10 mg twice daily. Samples from alopecia areata patients were lesional scalp punch biopsies and peripheral blood. Broader study findings: An increase in clonality over normal scalp was evident in lesional scalp, especially alopecia totalis/universalis.

Reverse transcription of extracted RNA yielded cDNA, which provided the sequencing template. Data came from immunoSEQ multiplex PCR; TCRdb stores just in-frame clones and leaves some out. The table lists approximately 200,000 clones, around two fifths of them singletons. Source: CD4+ T cells sorted from blood, taken at approximately week 36, from a patient treated with tofacitinib. This clonotype was sampled from a human donor with alopecia areata. The genes are TRBV2 and TRBJ2-5, with 13 bases that match TRBD2. CDR3 DNA sequence: TGTGCCAGCGGACTAGCGGGAGATCGTTGGGAGACCCAGTACTTC. Translated: CASGLAGDRWETQYF. Full variable domain (remainder filled in from reference TRBV2 and TRBJ2-5): EPEVTQTPSHQVTQMGQEVILRCVPISNHLYFYWYRQILGQKVEFLVSFYNNEISEKSEIFDDQFSVERPDGSNFTLKIRSTKLEDSAMYFCASGLAGDRWETQYFGPGTRLLVL.